There are a few counts of the clone carrying this TCR beta chain. No antigen is known for it. Naive CD8 libraries used 20,000 to 1,000,000 sorted cells and 10%, 30% or 50% RNA. V lost 3 bases, J lost 2 bases, and 0 bases stayed unmatched. Looked up from germline, CDR1 is SGHTA and CDR2 is FQGNSA. CDR3 length: 15 residues. TCRdb recomputed calls from the PCR reads with MiXCR, one row per CDR3 protein. The sample records approximately 550,000 distinct CDR3 sequences, around 23% being singletons. The sample is drawn from a study of molecular identifiers for immune sequencing clone quantification. Study-wide background: Naive CD8 RNA (roughly 18,000 or 92,000 cells) was divided into five aliquots, with four sequenced.

Whole-study findings and limits: Reports indicate spiked Jurkat TCR RNA from one cell could be found among some 980,000 naive cells.

The sequence derives from a human donor in good health. Some libraries in this study had Jurkat cell RNA spiked in. Sequenced input: naive CD8+ T cells from blood, with Jurkat cell RNA spiked in. Subset described: FACS-sorted CD8+CD4-CCR7+CD45RA+ naive T cells. The chain is built from TRBV7-2 and TRBJ2-1; 11 positions agree with TRBD2. In DNA, the CDR3 is TGTGCCAGCAGCTTTAGCGGGAGGGCCTACAATGAGCAGTTCTTC. Its translation: CASSFSGRAYNEQFF.